These 26 T cell receptor beta chains were sequenced from one sample in a study of cytotoxic CD8 clonotypes in ibrutinib-treated CLL. Libraries were prepared by immunoSEQ multiplex PCR; TCRdb keeps only in-frame clonotypes and omits some of them. The sample holds 200,000 or so clones, approximately 70% seen once. Sample: PBMCs, taken after 12 months of ibrutinib treatment. The receptor set was obtained from a human donor with chronic lymphocytic leukemia.

The rearrangement joins TRBV4-3 to TRBJ1-5; D unresolved. The CDR3 extends over 15 amino acids. V lost 0 bases and J lost 9, with 15 bases in between. CDR1 is LGHNA and CDR2 is YSLEER in the germline V gene. The CDR3 is CASSQDWTGQWPQHF. The CDR3 DNA reads as TGCGCCAGCAGCCAAGATTGGACCGGCCAATGGCCCCAGCATTTT.

The chain employs TRBV19 and TRBJ1-1; 7 bases map to TRBD1. CDR3 size: 12 residues. Unmatched junction bases numbered 8, after V lost 10 bases and J lost 6 bases. Germline V gives CDR1 LNHDA, CDR2 SQIVND (reference sequence). The CDR3 coding sequence is TGTGCCATTCAGACAGGGAGTTCTGAAGCTTTCTTT. This gives the protein CAIQTGSSEAFF.

CDR3 loop: CASSQITGGGSITDTQYF. Written as DNA, the CDR3 is TGCGCCAGCAGCCAAATCACGGGAGGGGGGTCTATCACAGATACGCAGTATTTT. The rearrangement uses TRBV4-1 and TRBJ2-3; 8 bases map to TRBD2. The CDR3 runs 18 residues. With 2 bases clipped from V and 2 bases from J, the junction kept 12 bases outside the gene matches. Looked up from germline, CDR1 is MGHRA and CDR2 is YSYEKL.

The CDR3 nucleotides read TGTGCCAGCAGTTTATATAGAGGGGGGCAGGGGAAACTCCGGGACTACTACGAGCAGTACTTC. It specifies CASSLYRGGQGKLRDYYEQYF. This chain joins TRBV27 and TRBJ2-7, with D possibly TRBD2 on 7 matching bases. The CDR3 length is 21 residues. Germline CDR1 reads MNHEY; CDR2 reads SMNVEV (reference sequence). Trimming stripped 1 base from V and 3 bases from J, with 31 bases between.

The CDR3 loop reads CASSHQGQGLGYEQYF. CDR3 nucleotide sequence: TGTGCCAGCAGCCACCAAGGACAGGGGTTGGGCTACGAGCAGTACTTC. The chain links TRBV7-2 to TRBJ2-7, with TRBD1 identical over 9 bases. The germline CDR1 and CDR2 sequences are SGHTA and FQGNSA. CDR3 size: 16 residues. V was clipped by 5 bases and J by 3 bases; unmatched bases: 11.

Turning to this clone: Different DNA sequences within this sample yield the same CDR3. The rearrangement uses TRBV5-1 and TRBJ2-3; D gene uncertain. Germline assignment: CDR1 SGHRS and CDR2 YFSETQ. This CDR3 spans 13 amino acids. V was shortened by 1 base and J by 1 base, with 4 bases between the two germline ends. As DNA, the CDR3 is TGCGCCAGCAGCTTGTCAGGCACAGATACGCAGTATTTT. Its translation is CASSLSGTDTQYF.

This clone was detected only once. The chain couples TRBV5-6 to TRBJ2-5, with 7 bases fitting TRBD2. V shed 1 base and J 5 bases; nucleotides not matched to a gene: 11. This CDR3 has 16 amino acids. The germline gives CDR1 SGHDT, CDR2 YYEEEE. The CDR3 loop reads CASSLRASGRRETQYF. The CDR3 nucleotides read TGTGCCAGCAGCTTGAGGGCTAGCGGACGGAGGGAGACCCAGTACTTC.

The V call is TRBV7-9, the J call TRBJ2-3, with D maybe TRBD2 (6 bases). The CDR3 contains 14 residues. Trimming took off 4 bases at V and 4 bases at J, with 12 bases between the two ends. Germline V gene data show CDR1 as SEHNR and CDR2 as FQNEAQ (reference sequence). DNA of the CDR3: TGTGCCAGCAGCTGGACTGGGACTGCAGATACGCAGTATTTT. It encodes CASSWTGTADTQYF.

There are a few counts of this clone. V and J are TRBV6-5 and TRBJ2-7; 7 bases are a match to TRBD1. Germline-derived CDR1 and CDR2 are MNHEY and SVGAGI. The junction had 1 base not matched to a gene; V was cut back by 0 bases and J by 5 bases. The CDR3 loop spans 13 amino acids. CDR3 coding DNA: TGTGCCAGCAGTTACTCGCAGGGGGACGAGCAGTACTTC. This gives the protein CASSYSQGDEQYF.

The CDR3 loop reads CASSLGSLANYGYTF. CDR3 DNA sequence: TGCGCCAGCAGCTTAGGATCCTTAGCTAACTATGGCTACACCTTC. This sequence joins TRBV5-1 and TRBJ1-2; D is unclear. The CDR3 is made up of 15 amino acids. V was pared by 2 bases and J by 0 bases, with 11 bases between. Germline-derived CDR1 and CDR2 are SGHRS and YFSETQ.

Only one count was recorded for this clone. V usage is TRBV7-2 and J usage is TRBJ2-7; D is undetermined. CDR1 is SGHTA and CDR2 is FQGNSA in the germline V gene. Trimming cost V 7 bases and J 5 bases, with 24 bases left between them. This CDR3 spans 16 amino acids. The chain's CDR3 is CASTLRVGFIGDEQYF. For the CDR3, the DNA is TGTGCCAGCACCCTAAGAGTCGGCTTTATTGGCGACGAGCAGTACTTC.

The CDR3 is CSVSRVGYGYTF. The CDR3 DNA follows: TGCAGCGTTTCCAGGGTCGGCTATGGCTACACCTTC. V and J are TRBV29-1 and TRBJ1-2; possible D gene TRBD1, 5 bases. Germline V gene data show CDR1 as SQVTM and CDR2 as ANQGSEA. The ends were cut back, 5 bases at V and 4 bases at J, with 11 bases in the middle. This CDR3 region has 12 residues.

The chain combines TRBV7-3 with TRBJ1-5, with D tentatively TRBD1 (6 bases). Trimming left V 5 bases short and J 3 bases short, with 14 bases between. Per the germline V gene, CDR1 is SGHTA and CDR2 is FQGTGA. The CDR3 runs to 15 residues. The DNA for the CDR3 is TGTGCCAGCAGCCGCCTCGGACAGAACAATCAGCCCCAGCATTTT. This translates into CASSRLGQNNQPQHF.

This chain links TRBV2 with TRBJ2-7; possibly TRBD2 for D (5 bases). CDR1 and CDR2 from the germline V gene are SNHLY and FYNNEI. V lost 5 bases and J lost 6, with 17 bases in between. The CDR3 spans 14 residues. DNA for the CDR3: TGTGCCAGCAGTCCAACGACGGGGAACGGCGAGCAGTACTTC. Translated, it gives CASSPTTGNGEQYF.

This chain joins TRBV18 and TRBJ1-2; 7 bases align to TRBD1. Germline V lookup: CDR1 KGHSH, CDR2 LQKENI. This CDR3 is built from 16 residues. The V gene end was trimmed by 5 bases and the J gene end by 4 bases; junction bases not matched to a gene: 13. The CDR3 DNA reads as TGTGCCAGCTCAGCAATAAGAGGGGGCCAGGGCTATGGCTACACCTTC. Its protein product is CASSAIRGGQGYGYTF.

The rearrangement links TRBV6-1 to TRBJ1-1; TRBD1 matches at 7 bases. This CDR3 region has 13 residues. Looked up from germline, CDR1 is MNHNS and CDR2 is SASEGT. J was trimmed by 5 bases and V by 6 bases; bases with no gene match: 6. In nucleotides, the CDR3 is TGTGCCAGCAGCCTCCGACAGGGAACTGAAGCTTTCTTT. This gives the protein CASSLRQGTEAFF.

The chain uses TRBV9 and TRBJ1-6, with D uncertain. The CDR3 length is 15 residues. V lost 0 bases, J lost 7 bases, and 11 bases lay in between. From germline, CDR1 is SGDLS and CDR2 YYNGEE. The CDR3 loop reads CASSVGGEVNSPLHF. The CDR3 region has the DNA TGTGCCAGCAGCGTAGGCGGGGAGGTCAATTCACCCCTCCACTTT.

The gene calls are TRBV29-1 and TRBJ2-1; no firm D call. The ends were cut back, 3 bases at V and 0 bases at J, with 9 bases in the middle. Germline V lookup: CDR1 SQVTM, CDR2 ANQGSEA. This CDR3 has 14 amino acids. As DNA, the CDR3 is TGCAGCGTTGAGAACCGAAGCTCCTACAATGAGCAGTTCTTC. It is translated as CSVENRSSYNEQFF.

This clone occurred a few times. The rearrangement joins TRBV28 to TRBJ1-5; TRBD1 matches 10 bases. The junction had 5 bases not matched to a gene; V was cut back by 5 bases and J by 7 bases. CDR1 and CDR2 from the germline V gene are MDHEN and SYDVKM. The length of the CDR3 is 14 residues. The CDR3 region has the DNA TGTGCCAGCAGTCCTGGGACAGGGGTCCAGCCCCAGCATTTT. It yields the protein CASSPGTGVQPQHF.

The genes are TRBV29-1 and TRBJ1-3; D remains ambiguous. Looked up from germline, CDR1 is SQVTM and CDR2 is ANQGSEA. The CDR3 is made up of 11 amino acids. V was clipped by 2 bases and J by 3 bases, with 2 bases between them. CDR3 bases: TGCAGCGTTGAAATTGGAAACACCATATATTTT. It codes for CSVEIGNTIYF.

V and J are TRBV4-2 and TRBJ2-7; 7 bases are shared with TRBD2. J was trimmed by 2 bases and V by 0 bases; bases with no gene match: 7. The CDR3 contains 16 residues. Germline-derived CDR1 and CDR2 are LGHNA and YNFKEQ. The CDR3 nucleotides are TGTGCCAGCAGCCAAGATCTTGGGAGGGGCGCCTACGAGCAGTACTTC. It encodes CASSQDLGRGAYEQYF.

This clone was seen just once. V gene TRBV5-4 combines with J gene TRBJ1-1, with no clear D. Germline values: CDR1 SGHNT, CDR2 YYREEE (reference sequence). The CDR3 has 14 amino acids. The germline V and J ends were trimmed by 0 bases and 1 base, with 7 bases remaining between them. The CDR3 protein is CASSLDSGNTEAFF. The CDR3, as DNA: TGTGCCAGCAGCTTGGACAGTGGGAACACTGAAGCTTTCTTT.

The CDR3 DNA reads as TGTGCCAGCAGATCCGGGACAGTGTTCGAGCAGTACTTC. Translating gives CASRSGTVFEQYF. J is TRBJ2-7 and V is TRBV27; 7 positions match TRBD1. Germline V gene data show CDR1 as MNHEY and CDR2 as SMNVEV (reference sequence). The junction had 8 bases not matched to a gene; V was cut back by 6 bases and J by 6 bases. The CDR3 is 13 amino acids.

The gene calls are TRBV6-5 and TRBJ1-3; 7 bases are a match to TRBD1. Germline values: CDR1 MNHEY, CDR2 SVGAGI. The CDR3 is 15 residues long. Losses at the gene ends were 8 bases for V and 4 bases for J; bases not matched to a gene: 11. This CDR3 is CASRLRQGPGNTIYF. In nucleotides, the CDR3 is TGTGCCAGCCGTTTACGACAGGGTCCAGGAAACACCATATATTTT.

This rearrangement joins TRBV7-2 to TRBJ2-3, with 8 bases fitting TRBD2. The germline CDR1 and CDR2 sequences are SGHTA and FQGNSA. With 0 bases clipped from V and 5 bases from J, the junction kept 4 bases outside the gene matches. The CDR3 has 15 residues. The DNA for the CDR3 is TGTGCCAGCAGCTTAGCTGCGGGAGGCGGAGATACGCAGTATTTT. Translation: CASSLAAGGGDTQYF. The full variable domain, its missing parts supplied by reference TRBV7-2 and TRBJ2-3, is GAGVSQSPSNKVTEKGKDVELRCDPISGHTALYWYRQSLGQGLEFLIYFQGNSAPDKSGLPSDRFSAERTGGSVSTLTIQRTQQEDSAVYLCASSLAAGGGDTQYFGPGTRLTVL.

The rearrangement links TRBV19 to TRBJ2-3; 8 bases line up with TRBD2. This CDR3 has 14 residues. Germline-derived CDR1 and CDR2 are LNHDA and SQIVND (reference sequence). Trimming at V came to 8 bases and at J to 3 bases, leaving 7 bases not matched to a gene. CDR3 nucleotides: TGTGCCAGTCAGAGCGGGGGTGGGACAGATACGCAGTATTTT. Its protein is CASQSGGGTDTQYF.